Sequencing of this T cell receptor (beta chain) was carried out in a study of CD8 T cells in ankylosing spondylitis. TCRdb independently ran MiXCR on the 5' RACE reads; one entry per CDR3 protein. The data contain 150,000 or so distinct CDR3 sequences, approximately 10% of them singletons. Germline CDR1 and CDR2: ENHRY and SYGVKD. Trimming took 5 bases from V and 3 from J; bases not matched to a gene: 14. CDR3 length: 18 amino acids. This clonotype was seen a few times. Sequencing was performed on blood, either unsorted or a sorted T cell fraction (not recorded which). The receptor's source is a male donor with ankylosing spondylitis or in good health (not recorded which). The V call is TRBV10-3, the J call TRBJ1-1; TRBD1 aligns across 11 bases. Here the CDR3 reads CAISSYIPGQGVDTEAFF. The CDR3 DNA is TGTGCCATCAGTTCCTACATTCCGGGACAGGGGGTGGACACTGAAGCTTTCTTT.